This is a list of T cell receptor beta chains from one sample in a study of cytomegalovirus exposure and HLA in healthy donors. Some clones are missing from TCRdb's copy, which holds only in-frame ones; the method was immunoSEQ multiplex PCR. The sample comprises some 130,000 clones, 65% to 80% of which are singletons, and approximately 4.2% rests with the top ten. Sequencing was carried out using PBMCs. The receptors stem from a male donor in good health and CMV-seropositive. CDR3s include the opening cysteine and the closing phenylalanine or tryptophan. D genes are given only for firm matches. Not all rows give a size; the values are once, few, many and, for expanded clones, a class.

size	J	V	D	length	DNA	CDR3
-	TRBJ1-4	TRBV30	-	12	TGTGCCTGGATCGGACAGAATGAAAAACTGTTTTTT	CAWIGQNEKLFF
-	TRBJ2-1	TRBV5-1	-	13	TGCGCCAGCAGCGCACAGGGCCACAATGAGCAGTTCTTC	CASSAQGHNEQFF
-	TRBJ2-7	TRBV27	TRBD1	15	TGTGCCAGCAGTCCATGGACAGGGAAACTCGACGAGCAGTACTTC	CASSPWTGKLDEQYF
-	TRBJ1-1	TRBV29-1	TRBD1	14	TGCAGCGTTCTTAAATTCGGGACAGGCACTGAAGCTTTCTTT	CSVLKFGTGTEAFF
-	TRBJ2-3	TRBV7-7	-	15	TGTGCCAGCAGCGCACGGACTGGAAGCACAGATACGCAGTATTTT	CASSARTGSTDTQYF
once	TRBJ1-2	TRBV28	TRBD1	15	TGTGCCAGCAGTCGGACAGGGTTGGACTTATATGGCTACACCTTC	CASSRTGLDLYGYTF
-	TRBJ2-7	TRBV7-9	-	12	TGTGCCAGCAGCTCAACTCCCTACGAGCAGTACTTC	CASSSTPYEQYF
-	TRBJ2-4	TRBV5-6	-	14	TGTGCCAGCAGCTTGAGGTACACCAAAAACAGTCAGTACTTC	CASSLRYTKNSQYF
-	TRBJ2-5	TRBV7-9	-	17	TGTGCCAGCAGCCTCCCCCAATTTGGTCGGTCTCAAGAGACCCAGTACTTC	CASSLPQFGRSQETQYF
-	TRBJ2-1	TRBV2	-	11	TGTGCCAGCACCCACCGAGATGAGCAGTTCTTC	CASTHRDEQFF
-	TRBJ1-3	TRBV11-3	-	14	TGTGCCAGCAGCCTAGGAGGCAGCGGAAACACCATATATTTT	CASSLGGSGNTIYF
-	TRBJ2-1	TRBV9	-	15	TGTGCCAGCAGCGTAGGGGACTTGAAGTTCAATGAGCAGTTCTTC	CASSVGDLKFNEQFF
-	TRBJ1-4	TRBV16	-	15	TGTGCCAGCAGCCAAGTCGGGGTCACTAATGAAAAACTGTTTTTT	CASSQVGVTNEKLFF
once	TRBJ1-1	TRBV6-1	-	12	TGTGCCAGCAGTGAACCGGGAACTGAAGCTTTCTTT	CASSEPGTEAFF
-	TRBJ2-3	TRBV7-2	-	15	TGTGCCAGCAGCTTAGTAGGCGGTAAAACAGATACGCAGTATTTT	CASSLVGGKTDTQYF
-	TRBJ2-2	TRBV27	TRBD1	15	TGTGCCAGTTTCTCCGGGACAGGGGTGTCCGGGGAGCTGTTTTTT	CASFSGTGVSGELFF
few	TRBJ2-2	TRBV10-3	TRBD1	15	TGTGCCATCAGCCAGGGGGCGGAAAACACCGGGGAGCTGTTTTTT	CAISQGAENTGELFF
-	TRBJ1-1	TRBV6-5	TRBD1	14	TGTGCCAGCAGTGACCGGGACAGGTCGAGGGAGTCTTTCTTT	CASSDRDRSRESFF
-	TRBJ1-1	TRBV6-4	TRBD1	14	TGTGCCAGCAGTGACTCGGTGGACAGGGGTGAAGCTTTCTTT	CASSDSVDRGEAFF
-	TRBJ2-3	TRBV27	-	13	TGTGCCAGCAGTTTAGGAGGGCCTGATACGCAGTATTTT	CASSLGGPDTQYF
few	TRBJ2-1	TRBV5-1	TRBD2	17	TGCGCCAGCAGCTTGGTAGGGCTAGCGGGAGAAAGGAATGAGCAGTTCTTC	CASSLVGLAGERNEQFF
-	TRBJ2-7	TRBV28	TRBD2	16	TGTGCCAGCAGTTCCCCCACGCTAGCGGGTTCCTACGAGCAGTACTTC	CASSSPTLAGSYEQYF
-	TRBJ1-2	TRBV19	TRBD1	18	TGTGCCAGTAGCGTATACCCAAAAAAGGGACCAGGGGGCTATGGCTACACCTTC	CASSVYPKKGPGGYGYTF
-	TRBJ1-1	TRBV27	-	16	TGTGCCAGCAGTTTAGTACCAGGCAGGATGAACACTGAAGCTTTCTTT	CASSLVPGRMNTEAFF
-	TRBJ1-2	TRBV5-1	-	12	TGCGCCAGCACTGGGGCCGATTATGGCTACACCTTC	CASTGADYGYTF
once	TRBJ2-1	TRBV5-1	TRBD1	15	TGCGCCAGCAGCCCGCCCCGGGACAGCTACAATGAGCAGTTCTTC	CASSPPRDSYNEQFF
-	TRBJ2-3	TRBV7-3	-	14	TGTGCCAGCAGCCAGCTGGGCGGCACAGATACGCAGTATTTT	CASSQLGGTDTQYF
-	TRBJ2-7	TRBV6-1	TRBD2	15	TGTGCCAGCAGGAAGACTAGCGGGGTATCCTACGAGCAGTACTTC	CASRKTSGVSYEQYF
-	TRBJ2-1	TRBV6-1	TRBD1	14	TGTGCCAGCAGTCTTAGGACAGGGATCAATGAGCAGTTCTTC	CASSLRTGINEQFF
-	TRBJ1-2	TRBV9	-	15	TGTGCCAGCAGCGTAGGGCCGGCGGTGGACTATGGCTACACCTTC	CASSVGPAVDYGYTF
-	TRBJ1-2	TRBV10-3	TRBD1	15	TGTGCCATCAGTGAGTCTAGGGACAGGGGCGATGGCTACACCTTC	CAISESRDRGDGYTF
-	TRBJ1-5	TRBV6-5	-	15	TGTGCCAGCAGTTACCGGAGGGGGGGGGAGCAGCCCCAGCATTTT	CASSYRRGGEQPQHF
few	TRBJ2-7	TRBV9	-	14	TGTGCCAGCAGCGTAGAATCCGGGGGTGACGAGCAGTACTTC	CASSVESGGDEQYF
-	TRBJ1-1	TRBV25-1	-	14	TGTGCCAGCAGTGAATCTGGGAGGAGCACTGAAGCTTTCTTT	CASSESGRSTEAFF